This T cell receptor beta chain is drawn from a study of T cell repertoires and HLA-DP antigens. The study's findings and limits: The CD4+ repertoire was not split into naive and memory.

This CDR3 contains 13 residues. From germline, CDR1 is MNHEY and CDR2 SMNVEV (reference sequence). Trimming took 1 base from V and 1 from J, leaving 4 bases between them. Measured with immunoSEQ multiplex PCR; TCRdb has only the in-frame clones, and not every one. This table has about 110,000 clones, 80% to 95% appearing once. Worth noting for this clone: What it binds is not known.

The source of this sequence is a woman between 18 and 29 years old in good health and CMV-seronegative. Sequencing input: CD4+ T cells from PBMCs. The V gene is TRBV27, the J gene TRBJ2-5; D is ambiguous. CDR3 bases: TGTGCCAGCAGTTTATACAGCCAAGAGACCCAGTACTTC. It yields the protein CASSLYSQETQYF.